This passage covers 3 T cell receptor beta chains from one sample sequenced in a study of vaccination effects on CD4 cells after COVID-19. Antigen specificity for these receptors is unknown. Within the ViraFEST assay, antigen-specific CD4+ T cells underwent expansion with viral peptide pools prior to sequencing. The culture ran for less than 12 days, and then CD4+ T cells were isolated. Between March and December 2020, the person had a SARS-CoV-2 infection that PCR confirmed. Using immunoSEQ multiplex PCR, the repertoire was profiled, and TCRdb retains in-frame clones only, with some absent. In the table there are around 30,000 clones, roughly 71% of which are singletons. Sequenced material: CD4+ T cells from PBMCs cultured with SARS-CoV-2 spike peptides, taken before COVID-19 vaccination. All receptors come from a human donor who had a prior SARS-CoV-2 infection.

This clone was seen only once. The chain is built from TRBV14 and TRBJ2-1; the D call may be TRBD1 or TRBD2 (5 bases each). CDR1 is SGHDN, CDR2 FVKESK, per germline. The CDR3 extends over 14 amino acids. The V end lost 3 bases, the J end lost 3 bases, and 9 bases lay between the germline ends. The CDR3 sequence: CASSHRDLYNEQFF. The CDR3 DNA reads TGTGCCAGCAGCCACCGGGACCTCTACAATGAGCAGTTCTTC.

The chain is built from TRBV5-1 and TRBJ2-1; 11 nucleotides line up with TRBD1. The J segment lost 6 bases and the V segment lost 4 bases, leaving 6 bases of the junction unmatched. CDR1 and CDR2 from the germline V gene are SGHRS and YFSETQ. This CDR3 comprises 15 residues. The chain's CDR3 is CASSSGQGAGNEQFF. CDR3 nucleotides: TGCGCCAGCAGCAGTGGACAGGGGGCAGGCAATGAGCAGTTCTTC.

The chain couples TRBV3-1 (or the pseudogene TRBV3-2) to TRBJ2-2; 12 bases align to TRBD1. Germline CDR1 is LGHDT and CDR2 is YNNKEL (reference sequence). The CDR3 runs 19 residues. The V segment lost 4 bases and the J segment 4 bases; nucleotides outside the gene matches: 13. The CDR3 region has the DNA TGTGCCAGCAGCCCTTCGCCCGGGACAGGGGGCGCGGGCACCGGGGAGCTGTTTTTT. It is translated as CASSPSPGTGGAGTGELFF.